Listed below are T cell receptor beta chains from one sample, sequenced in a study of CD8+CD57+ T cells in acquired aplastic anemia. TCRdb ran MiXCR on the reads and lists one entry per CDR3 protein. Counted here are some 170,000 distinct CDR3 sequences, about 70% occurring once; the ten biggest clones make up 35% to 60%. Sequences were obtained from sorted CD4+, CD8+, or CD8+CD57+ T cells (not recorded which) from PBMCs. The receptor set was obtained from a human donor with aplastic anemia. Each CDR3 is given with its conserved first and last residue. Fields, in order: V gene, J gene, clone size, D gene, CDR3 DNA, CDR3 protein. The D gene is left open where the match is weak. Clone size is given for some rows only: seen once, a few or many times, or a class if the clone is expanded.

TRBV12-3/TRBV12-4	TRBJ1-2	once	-	TGTGCCAGCACCAAGGTGGAGATTTGGGGCTATGGCTACACCTTC	CASTKVEIWGYGYTF
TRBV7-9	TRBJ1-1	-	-	TGTGCCAGCAGGAACTTCCGGGGGGAGGGAGCTTTCTTT	CASRNFRGEGAFF
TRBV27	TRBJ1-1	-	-	TGTGCCAGCAGTCCGCCCGGACGGAGTAACACTGAAGCTTTCTTT	CASSPPGRSNTEAFF
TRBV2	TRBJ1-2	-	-	TGTGCCAGCACCCAAGGGGGGGCCCTTGGCAACTATGGCTACACCTTC	CASTQGGALGNYGYTF
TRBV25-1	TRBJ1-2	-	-	TGTGCCACCAGGAAAGGTGTAGGCGGCTACACCTTC	CATRKGVGGYTF
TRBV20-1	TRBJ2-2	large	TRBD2	TGCAGTGCTAGAGAGACCAGCGGGGGAGACACCGGGGAGCTGTTTTTT	CSARETSGGDTGELFF
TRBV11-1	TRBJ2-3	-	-	TGTGCCAGCAGCTCCCCCTACTGGGATTCTACAGATACGCAGTATTTT	CASSSPYWDSTDTQYF
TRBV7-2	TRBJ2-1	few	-	TGTGCCAGCAGCTTTCAGACAGGTCTCAATGAGCAGTTCTTC	CASSFQTGLNEQFF
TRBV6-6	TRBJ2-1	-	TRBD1	TGTGCCAGCAGTTCCCCCAGGGGGCTGGGTAATGAGCAGTCCTTC	CASSSPRGLGNEQSF
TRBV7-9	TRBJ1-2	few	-	TGTGCCAGCAGCTTAGAGGCACAGGGTTCCTATGGCTACACCTTC	CASSLEAQGSYGYTF
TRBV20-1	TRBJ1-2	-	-	TGCAGTGCTGAGGGACAATCTAACTATGGCTACACCTTC	CSAEGQSNYGYTF
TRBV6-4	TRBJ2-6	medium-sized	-	TGTGCCAGCAGTGACGACAACTCTGGGGCCAACGTCCTGACTTTC	CASSDDNSGANVLTF
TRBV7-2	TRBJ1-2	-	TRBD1	TGTTCCAGCAGCTTAGGCGTGACAGGGGGAACGGTGGATTATGGCTACACCTTC	CSSSLGVTGGTVDYGYTF
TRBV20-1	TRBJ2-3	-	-	TGCAGTGCTAAGGCTCGAGGGGGAAGAAATACGCAGTATTTT	CSAKARGGRNTQYF
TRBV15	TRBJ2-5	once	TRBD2	TGTGCCAGCAGCTCTCTTAGCGGGATGGGAGAGACCCAGTACTTC	CASSSLSGMGETQYF
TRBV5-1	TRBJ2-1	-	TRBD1	TGCGCCAGCAGCTCCCCACGACAGGGCCTCCCCGATGAGCAGTTCTTC	CASSSPRQGLPDEQFF